This T cell receptor beta chain comes out of a study of cytomegalovirus exposure and HLA in healthy donors. Study observations and caveats: Under in vitro conditions, three CMV-associated chains were confirmed as specific for CMV antigens. The tendency of first-cohort TCR clusters to co-occur in the 120 or so validation repertoires was identified by a subsequent analysis.

The assay was immunoSEQ multiplex PCR, and TCRdb's table has in-frame clones only and misses some. The table shows some 140,000 clones, with about 86% occurring only once. The CDR3 is 17 amino acids. With V trimmed by 3 bases and J by 1 base, 8 bases remained unmatched. In germline, CDR1 is KGHSH, CDR2 LQKENI. Details on this clone: Antigen: not known.

The specimen was PBMCs. The TCR comes from a human donor in good health. This rearrangement joins TRBV18 to TRBJ1-5; 8 positions agree with TRBD1. The CDR3 DNA sequence: TGTGCCAGCTCACCGACAGGGGTACTGGTCAGCAATCAGCCCCAGCATTTT. Translating it yields CASSPTGVLVSNQPQHF.